This TCR beta chain derives from a study of blood T cell repertoires in COVID-19. The overall study: The samples span acute and convalescent COVID-19 from the United States, Italy and Spain.

Under the authors' procedure: Scientists estimated how many nucleated cells there were by amplifying reference gene primers. TCRdb's copy holds only in-frame clones and misses some; the assay was immunoSEQ multiplex PCR. V and J calls and clone size are copied from that table; D and trimming were computed from the DNA. Of about 19,000 clones in the sample, roughly 93% are singletons; the top ten hold 15% to 20%. Germline CDR1 SNHLY, CDR2 FYNNEI. V was pared by 8 bases and J by 7 bases, with 17 bases between. The CDR3 loop spans 13 amino acids. The J gene is TRBJ2-5, the V gene TRBV2; no clear D gene. The sample comprised peripheral blood. The sequence was collected from a human donor in a cohort sampled during active COVID-19. CDR3: CASPHVSTGTQYF. The CDR3 nucleotides are TGTGCCAGCCCCCACGTATCAACCGGGACCCAGTACTTC.